Listed here are 7 T cell receptor beta chains from one sample, sequenced in a study of blood T cell repertoires in COVID-19. Produced via immunoSEQ multiplex PCR; TCRdb's table is partial and in-frame only. The table records over 300,000 clones, about 88% of them present only once. Sequenced: PBMCs or T cells enriched from blood (not recorded which). The receptor set was obtained from a woman aged 40-49 years who had recovered from COVID-19.

The chain couples TRBV4-3 to TRBJ1-1; TRBD1 is a possible D gene (5 bases). CDR1 LGHNA and CDR2 YSLEER come from the germline V gene. With 0 bases removed from V and 3 bases from J, the gap between germline ends came to 8 bases. The CDR3 extends over 14 amino acids. The CDR3 loop reads CASSQEDSYTEAFF. CDR3 in DNA: TGCGCCAGCAGCCAAGAAGACAGTTACACTGAAGCTTTCTTT.

This clone was found once. The V call is TRBV7-8, the J call TRBJ1-1; 9 bases fit TRBD1. CDR1 and CDR2 (germline): SGHVS, FQNEAQ. V lost 4 bases, J lost 3 bases, and 0 bases stayed unmatched. This CDR3 comprises 13 residues. CDR3: CASSWDRDTEAFF. For the CDR3, the DNA is TGTGCCAGCAGCTGGGACAGGGACACTGAAGCTTTCTTT.

This chain connects TRBV5-1 to TRBJ2-7; no definite D call. With 7 bases removed from V and 5 bases from J, the gap between germline ends came to 28 bases. Germline values: CDR1 SGHRS, CDR2 YFSETQ. The CDR3 covers 17 residues. The CDR3 loop reads CASPPHPTPPNSDEQYF. CDR3 nucleotide sequence: TGCGCCAGCCCTCCCCATCCCACTCCTCCGAATTCTGACGAGCAGTACTTC.

As to this clone: A junction boundary mismatches the germline segment, possibly from a read error. The chain uses TRBV7-7 and TRBJ2-7; 8 bases agree with TRBD2. Germline CDR1 reads SSHAT; CDR2 reads FNYEAQ (reference sequence). CDR3 length: 13 amino acids. The CDR3 DNA reads as TGTGCTAGCAGCTTGACAGCGGGAGACGAGCAGTACTTC. This translates into CASSLTAGDEQYF.

The chain links TRBV19 to TRBJ2-4, with D perhaps TRBD1 (5 bases). The CDR3 runs 18 residues. Germline CDR1 reads LNHDA; CDR2 reads SQIVND (reference sequence). V shed 1 base and J shed 1 base, with 17 bases lying between them. The CDR3 region is CASSIGALRGNAKNIQYF. The CDR3 DNA sequence: TGTGCCAGTAGTATAGGGGCCCTTAGGGGTAATGCCAAAAACATTCAGTACTTC.

J is TRBJ1-1 and V is TRBV7-3; possibly TRBD1 for D (6 bases). From germline, CDR1 is SGHTA and CDR2 FQGTGA. This CDR3 has 13 residues. The V end was cut by 5 bases, the J end by 3 bases, with 10 bases between. DNA of the CDR3: TGTGCCAGCAGCCTACAGGGCGACACTGAAGCTTTCTTT. This sequence encodes CASSLQGDTEAFF.

Points on this clone: The identical CDR3 is also encoded by other nucleotide sequences in the sample. This rearrangement joins TRBV7-2 to TRBJ2-7, with 8 bases identical to TRBD1. The V gene end was trimmed by 4 bases and the J gene end by 3 bases; junction bases not matched to a gene: 5. Germline V gives CDR1 SGHTA, CDR2 FQGNSA. The length of the CDR3 is 14 residues. In DNA form, the CDR3 reads TGTGCCAGCAGCTCACGGACAGGGAGCTACGAGCAGTACTTC. Its protein product is CASSSRTGSYEQYF.